The clone carrying this T cell receptor beta chain was observed a few times. What it binds is not known. Generated by immunoSEQ multiplex PCR, the TCRdb table keeps only in-frame clones and is missing some. The data show 250,000 to 350,000 clones, 65% to 85% seen once. PBMCs were cryopreserved, and 1.5 to 2.5 micrograms of genomic DNA from them went into TCR beta libraries. V shed 2 bases and J shed 1 base, with 5 bases lying between them. The germline CDR1 and CDR2 sequences are LGHNT and FRNRAP. The CDR3 covers 13 residues. The source of the sample is a study of cytotoxic CD8 clonotypes in ibrutinib-treated CLL. As for the study in general: The study recorded mean values of approximately 260,000 productive templates and 80,000 to 100,000 productive rearrangements per sample. General study findings and limits: Clonality correlated strongly with circulating CD8+ T cells and exceeded age-matched healthy donors at baseline.

The sample in question was PBMCs, obtained at disease progression, from a patient treated with ibrutinib. The source is a human donor with chronic lymphocytic leukemia. V and J are TRBV12-5 and TRBJ1-1; D is uncertain. The CDR3 loop is CASGLTSNTEAFF. CDR3 sequence (DNA): TGTGCTAGTGGTTTGACTTCGAACACTGAAGCTTTCTTT.